Listed below are T cell receptor beta chains from one sample, sequenced in a study of blood T cell repertoires in COVID-19. Generated by immunoSEQ multiplex PCR, the TCRdb table keeps only in-frame clones and is missing some. The repertoire has 380,000 or so clones, around 87% of them found once; the top ten carry 1% to 1.5%. Sequences were obtained from PBMCs or T cells enriched from blood (not recorded which). Receptors were obtained from a man between 25 and 39 years old who had recovered from COVID-19. Each CDR3 is given with its conserved first and last residue. Some rows mark clone size as missing; the rest say once, few, many or name a class of expanded clone.

j_call: TRBJ1-1
v_call: TRBV6-5
clone_size: -
cdr3_aa: CASSSQKNTEAFF

j_call: TRBJ1-5
v_call: TRBV6-5
clone_size: -
cdr3_aa: CASSLEQGSQPQHF

j_call: TRBJ2-7
v_call: TRBV4-1
clone_size: -
cdr3_aa: CASSQSPGYEQYF

j_call: TRBJ2-7
v_call: TRBV2
clone_size: -
cdr3_aa: CASRPGTDSYEQYF

j_call: TRBJ1-3
v_call: TRBV19
clone_size: -
cdr3_aa: CATKTQVAGNTIYF

j_call: TRBJ1-5
v_call: TRBV6-2/TRBV6-3
clone_size: -
cdr3_aa: CASSSPTGWENSNQPQHF

j_call: TRBJ2-2
v_call: TRBV10-2
clone_size: -
cdr3_aa: CASSRGSGELFF

j_call: TRBJ2-2
v_call: TRBV6-4
clone_size: -
cdr3_aa: CASSASTGTGELFF

j_call: TRBJ1-5
v_call: TRBV19
clone_size: -
cdr3_aa: CASSQGQGFYQPQHF

j_call: TRBJ1-4
v_call: TRBV9
clone_size: few
cdr3_aa: CASSVQGLLNEKLFF

j_call: TRBJ1-2
v_call: TRBV4-1
clone_size: once
cdr3_aa: CASSQDLTGGVYGYTF

j_call: TRBJ1-2
v_call: TRBV5-1
clone_size: -
cdr3_aa: CASSPGHSDYGYTF

j_call: TRBJ1-2
v_call: TRBV7-9
clone_size: -
cdr3_aa: CASTPSWGGRGYTF

j_call: TRBJ2-3
v_call: TRBV7-2
clone_size: -
cdr3_aa: CASSRLTGGGTDTQYF

j_call: TRBJ2-1
v_call: TRBV19
clone_size: -
cdr3_aa: CASSIIAGAINEQFF

j_call: TRBJ1-1
v_call: TRBV7-9
clone_size: -
cdr3_aa: CASSLEGVGTEAFF

j_call: TRBJ1-6
v_call: TRBV4-1
clone_size: -
cdr3_aa: CASSQDIRANSPLHF

j_call: TRBJ1-2
v_call: TRBV24-1
clone_size: -
cdr3_aa: CATSEDKTGKRDGYTF

j_call: TRBJ1-4
v_call: TRBV6-4
clone_size: -
cdr3_aa: CASSPRTDPFGEKLFF

j_call: TRBJ1-1
v_call: TRBV6-2/TRBV6-3
clone_size: once
cdr3_aa: CASSYYRTGYTEAFF

j_call: TRBJ1-5
v_call: TRBV2
clone_size: -
cdr3_aa: CASTSGQVNNQPQHF

j_call: TRBJ1-2
v_call: TRBV27
clone_size: -
cdr3_aa: CASSFGTGISYGYTF

j_call: TRBJ2-7
v_call: TRBV10-3
clone_size: -
cdr3_aa: CAISEIAGGRNEQYF

j_call: TRBJ1-5
v_call: TRBV27
clone_size: -
cdr3_aa: CASSPPPAGGNQPQHF

j_call: TRBJ1-5
v_call: TRBV6-1
clone_size: once
cdr3_aa: CASSAVGGISGQPQHF

j_call: TRBJ1-5
v_call: TRBV19
clone_size: -
cdr3_aa: CASTTVRNNQPQHF

j_call: TRBJ1-2
v_call: TRBV29-1
clone_size: -
cdr3_aa: CSALTDNYGYTF

j_call: TRBJ2-3
v_call: TRBV5-1
clone_size: -
cdr3_aa: CASSLPGQGPDTQYF

j_call: TRBJ1-3
v_call: TRBV7-2
clone_size: -
cdr3_aa: CASSLVRGSSGNTIYF

j_call: TRBJ2-5
v_call: TRBV11-2
clone_size: -
cdr3_aa: CASRPLRDFAQETQYF

j_call: TRBJ2-5
v_call: TRBV4-1
clone_size: -
cdr3_aa: CASSQDATDIQETQYF

j_call: TRBJ2-5
v_call: TRBV3-1/TRBV3-2
clone_size: -
cdr3_aa: CASSRRGASSGETQYF

j_call: TRBJ2-2
v_call: TRBV5-1
clone_size: -
cdr3_aa: CASSPRTGGPGELFF

j_call: TRBJ1-4
v_call: TRBV4-3
clone_size: -
cdr3_aa: CASSQGPGGEKLFF

j_call: TRBJ1-2
v_call: TRBV11-3
clone_size: few
cdr3_aa: CASSFEQGIGYTF

j_call: TRBJ2-3
v_call: TRBV7-2
clone_size: -
cdr3_aa: CASSLVAGGKDTQYF

j_call: TRBJ1-1
v_call: TRBV19
clone_size: once
cdr3_aa: CASSPQVNTEAFF